The clone carrying this TCR beta chain was picked up a small number of times. Graves' hyperthyroidism was deemed stable given no ophthalmopathy progression within 18 months. This record comes from a study of T cells in Graves' hyperthyroidism and ophthalmopathy. This CDR3 spans 12 amino acids. V was trimmed by 12 bases and J by 9 bases, leaving 17 bases between them. The germline V gene has CDR1 KGHDR and CDR2 SFDVKD. From RNA transcripts, TCR beta CDR3 regions were amplified. A set of HTBI primers served as the primers for a first-round RT-PCR of the TCR CDR3. TCRdb passed the multiplex PCR reads through MiXCR, listing each CDR3 protein once. The sample yields fewer than 650,000 distinct CDR3 sequences, 14% seen once.

The clonotype originates from a woman in her 40s with Graves' hyperthyroidism. Sequences were obtained from blood. V and J are TRBV24-1 and TRBJ2-1; D is possibly TRBD1 (5 bases). DNA for the CDR3: TGTGCCGTAGGAAAAGGGGCAGGTGAGCAGTTCTTC. Translation: CAVGKGAGEQFF.